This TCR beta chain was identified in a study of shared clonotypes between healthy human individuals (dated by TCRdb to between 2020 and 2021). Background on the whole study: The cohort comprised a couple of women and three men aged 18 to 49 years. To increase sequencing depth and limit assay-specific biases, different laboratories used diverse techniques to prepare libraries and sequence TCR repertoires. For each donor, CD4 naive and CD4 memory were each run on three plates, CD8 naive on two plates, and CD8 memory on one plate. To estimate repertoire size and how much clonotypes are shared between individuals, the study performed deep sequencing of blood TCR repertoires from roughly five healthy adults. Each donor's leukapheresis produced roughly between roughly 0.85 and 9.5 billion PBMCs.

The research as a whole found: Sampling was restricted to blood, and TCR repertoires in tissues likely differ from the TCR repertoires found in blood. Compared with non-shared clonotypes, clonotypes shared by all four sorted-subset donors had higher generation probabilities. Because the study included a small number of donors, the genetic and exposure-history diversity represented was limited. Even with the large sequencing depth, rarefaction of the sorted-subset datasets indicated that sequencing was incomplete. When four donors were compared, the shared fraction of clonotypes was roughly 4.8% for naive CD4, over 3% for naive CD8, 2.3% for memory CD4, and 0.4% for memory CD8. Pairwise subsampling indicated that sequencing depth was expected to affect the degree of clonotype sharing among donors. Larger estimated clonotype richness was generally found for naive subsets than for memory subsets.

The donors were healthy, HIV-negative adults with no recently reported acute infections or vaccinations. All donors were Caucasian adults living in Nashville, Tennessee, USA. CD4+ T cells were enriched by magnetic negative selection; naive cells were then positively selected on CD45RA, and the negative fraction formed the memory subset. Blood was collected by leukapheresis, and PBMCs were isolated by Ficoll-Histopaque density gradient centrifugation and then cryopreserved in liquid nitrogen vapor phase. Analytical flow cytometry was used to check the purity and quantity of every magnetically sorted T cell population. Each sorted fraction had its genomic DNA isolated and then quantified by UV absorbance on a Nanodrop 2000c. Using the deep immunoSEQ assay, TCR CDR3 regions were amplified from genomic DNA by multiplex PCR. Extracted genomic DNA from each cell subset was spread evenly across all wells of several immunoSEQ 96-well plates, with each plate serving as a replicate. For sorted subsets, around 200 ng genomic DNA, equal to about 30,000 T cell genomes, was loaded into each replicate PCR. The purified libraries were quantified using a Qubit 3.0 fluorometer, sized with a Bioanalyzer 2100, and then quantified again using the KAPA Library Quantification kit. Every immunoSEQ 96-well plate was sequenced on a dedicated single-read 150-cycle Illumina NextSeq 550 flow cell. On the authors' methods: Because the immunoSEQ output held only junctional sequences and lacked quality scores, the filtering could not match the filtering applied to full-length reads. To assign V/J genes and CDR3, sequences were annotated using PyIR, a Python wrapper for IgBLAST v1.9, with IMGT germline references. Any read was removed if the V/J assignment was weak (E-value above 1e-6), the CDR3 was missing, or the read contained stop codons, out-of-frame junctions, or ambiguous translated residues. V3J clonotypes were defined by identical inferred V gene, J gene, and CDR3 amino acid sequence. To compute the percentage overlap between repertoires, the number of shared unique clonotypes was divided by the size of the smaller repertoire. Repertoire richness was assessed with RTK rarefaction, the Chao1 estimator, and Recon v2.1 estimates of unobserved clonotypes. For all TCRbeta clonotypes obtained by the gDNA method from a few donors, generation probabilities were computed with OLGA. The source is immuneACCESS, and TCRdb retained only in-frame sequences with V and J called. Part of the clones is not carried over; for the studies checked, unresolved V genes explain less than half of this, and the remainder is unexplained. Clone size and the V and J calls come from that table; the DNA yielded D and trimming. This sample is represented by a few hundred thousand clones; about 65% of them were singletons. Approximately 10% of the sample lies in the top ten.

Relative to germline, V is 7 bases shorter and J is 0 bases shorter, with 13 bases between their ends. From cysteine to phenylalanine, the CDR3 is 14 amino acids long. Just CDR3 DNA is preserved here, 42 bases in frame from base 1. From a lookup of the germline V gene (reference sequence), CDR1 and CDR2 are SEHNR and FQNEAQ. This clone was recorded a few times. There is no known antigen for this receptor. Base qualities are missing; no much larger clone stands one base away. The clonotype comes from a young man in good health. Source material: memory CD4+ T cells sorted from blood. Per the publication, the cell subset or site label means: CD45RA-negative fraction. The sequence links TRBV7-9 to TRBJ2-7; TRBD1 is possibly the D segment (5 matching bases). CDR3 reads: CASISTGTSYEQYF. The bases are TGTGCCAGCATCTCCACAGGAACCTCCTACGAGCAGTACTTC.